The 27 T cell receptor beta chains listed next were all sequenced from one sample in a study of read filtering for tumor transcriptome and immune sequencing. The library was built from roughly 400 ng RNA with molecular barcoded adaptors for alpha/delta and beta/gamma chains. One entry per CDR3 protein, called by TCRdb with MiXCR from the reads. Here the sample spans some 50,000 distinct CDR3 sequences, around 20% being singletons. The source material was a population of CD138-negative cells sorted from bone marrow. The receptors were gathered from a donor at least 40 years old with multiple myeloma.

This clonotype was observed at least ten times. The genes are TRBV30 and TRBJ2-7; 8 bases align to TRBD2. Germline-derived CDR1 and CDR2 are GTSNPN and SVGIG (reference sequence). Losses at the gene ends were 1 base for V and 4 bases for J; bases not matched to a gene: 9. This CDR3 contains 15 residues. Written as DNA, the CDR3 is TGTGCCTGGAGTGCAAGGATGCGCGGGAGGTACGAGCAGTACTTC. Translated, it gives CAWSARMRGRYEQYF.

The J gene is TRBJ2-5, the V gene TRBV5-6; either TRBD1 or TRBD2 may fit D (5 bases each). Germline CDR1 and CDR2: SGHDT and YYEEEE. This CDR3 has 14 amino acids. Trimming pared 0 bases from V and 5 bases from J, leaving 11 bases between. The CDR3 reads CASSLAGTGETQYF. The CDR3 DNA sequence: TGTGCCAGCAGCTTGGCCGGGACGGGGGAGACCCAGTACTTC. Complete variable domain (other parts from reference TRBV5-6 and TRBJ2-5): DAGVTQSPTHLIKTRGQQVTLRCSPKSGHDTVSWYQQALGQGPQFIFQYYEEEERQRGNFPDRFSGHQFPNYSSELNVNALLLGDSALYLCASSLAGTGETQYFGPGTRLLVL.

V usage is TRBV4-3 and J usage is TRBJ2-3; tentative D call: TRBD2 (6 bases). The germline V gene encodes CDR1 LGHNA and CDR2 YSLEER. CDR3 length: 16 amino acids. V dropped 2 bases and J dropped 0 bases, with 12 bases sitting between them. CDR3: CASSQLAEASTDTQYF. DNA for the CDR3: TGCGCCAGCAGCCAATTAGCGGAAGCTAGCACAGATACGCAGTATTTT.

This chain connects TRBV7-6 to TRBJ2-3; the match to TRBD2 covers 8 bases. Per the germline V gene, CDR1 is SGHVS and CDR2 is FNYEAQ. The CDR3 is made up of 16 amino acids. V lost 1 base to trimming and J lost 1 base; unmatched junction nucleotides: 4. CDR3 DNA sequence: TGTGCCAGCAGCTTAGGTGTTAGCGGGGGCACAGATACGCAGTATTTT. It is translated as CASSLGVSGGTDTQYF.

This clonotype occurred many times. The chain couples TRBV9 to TRBJ2-3, with D unclear. This CDR3 spans 16 amino acids. Trimming took 0 bases from V and 2 from J, leaving 13 bases between them. The germline V gene encodes CDR1 SGDLS and CDR2 YYNGEE. CDR3: CASSVGRLRFTDTQYF. The CDR3 region has the DNA TGTGCCAGCAGCGTAGGGCGATTGAGGTTCACAGATACGCAGTATTTT.

This clonotype was recorded at least ten times. The gene calls are TRBV12-3 or TRBV12-4 and TRBJ1-1; D is ambiguous. The CDR3 contains 15 residues. V was trimmed by 4 bases and J by 1 base, leaving 13 bases between them. CDR3: CASSSRQRRNTEAFF. CDR3 nucleotides: TGTGCCAGCAGTTCAAGACAAAGACGGAACACTGAAGCTTTCTTT.

This clonotype was recorded at least ten times. The rearrangement joins TRBV20-1 to TRBJ2-1; D might be TRBD1 or TRBD2, each matching 5 bases. CDR3 length: 14 residues. Trimming removed 0 bases at V and 4 bases at J, with 10 bases between. CDR1 is DFQATT, CDR2 SNEGSKA, per germline (reference sequence). The CDR3 nucleotides read TGCAGTGCTAGAGACGGGACCCGTTACAATGAGCAGTTCTTC. It yields the protein CSARDGTRYNEQFF.

On this clonotype: This may be a read error, as it is one base from a much larger clone. The V gene is TRBV11-2, the J gene TRBJ2-7; D not resolved. CDR1 is SGHAT, CDR2 FQNNGV, per germline. The length of the CDR3 is 12 residues. V was shortened by 1 base and J by 6 bases, with 7 bases between the two germline ends. The CDR3 protein is CASSLVFFEQYF. CDR3 in DNA: TGTGCCAGCAGCTTAGTTTTCTTCGAGCAGTACTTC.

This clonotype was observed a handful of times. V gene TRBV7-3 combines with J gene TRBJ2-3; a possible D gene is TRBD2 (5 bases). The germline V and J ends were trimmed by 5 bases and 4 bases, with 10 bases remaining between them. The germline V gene has CDR1 SGHTA and CDR2 FQGTGA. CDR3 length: 13 residues. The chain's CDR3 is CASSPRAADTQYF. CDR3 sequence (DNA): TGTGCCAGCAGCCCGAGAGCGGCAGATACGCAGTATTTT.

This clonotype has ten or more counts. The chain couples TRBV28 to TRBJ2-7; 10 nucleotides line up with TRBD2. The J segment lost 0 bases and the V segment lost 6 bases, leaving 5 bases of the junction unmatched. The CDR3 runs to 15 residues. CDR1 and CDR2 (germline): MDHEN, SYDVKM. In nucleotides, the CDR3 is TGTGCCAGCAGCACCAGCGGGAGGGCCTCCTACGAGCAGTACTTC. It specifies CASSTSGRASYEQYF.

This clonotype was seen only once. A much larger clone lies one base from this, so it may be a read error. As the CDR3 is not closed by the conserved phenylalanine or tryptophan, this likely results from a read error. V gene TRBV18 combines with J gene TRBJ1-1; no clear D gene. Germline-derived CDR1 and CDR2 are KGHSH and LQKENI. V was cut by 3 bases and J by 5 bases, with 13 bases left in between. This CDR3 has 14 amino acids. CDR3 DNA: TGTGCCAGCTCACCGAGAGAGGGTGTTACTGAAGCTTTCGTT. This translates into CASSPREGVTEAFV.

Of note for this clonotype: This may be a read error: a much more frequent sequence differs by one nucleotide. The chain uses TRBV19 and TRBJ1-2; no firm D call. The CDR3 totals 11 residues. Germline V lookup: CDR1 LNHDA, CDR2 SQIVND (reference sequence). The CDR3 loop is CASSIDEGYTF. CDR3 DNA: TGTGCCAGTAGTATAGACGAGGGCTATACCTTC.

This clonotype has ten or more counts. The chain recombines TRBV5-1 with TRBJ2-7, with 8 bases lining up with TRBD1. V lost 0 bases to trimming and J lost 4 bases; unmatched junction nucleotides: 3. Per the germline V gene, CDR1 is SGHRS and CDR2 is YFSETQ. This CDR3 comprises 14 residues. This chain's CDR3 is CASSLGQGQYEQYF. In DNA, the CDR3 is TGCGCCAGCAGCTTGGGACAGGGGCAATACGAGCAGTACTTC. Based on the CDR3 plus reference TRBV5-1 and TRBJ2-7, the full variable domain is KAGVTQTPRYLIKTRGQQVTLSCSPISGHRSVSWYQQTPGQGLQFLFEYFSETQRNKGNFPGRFSGRQFSNSRSEMNVSTLELGDSALYLCASSLGQGQYEQYFGPGTRLTVT.

This clonotype has at least ten counts. The rearrangement uses TRBV7-2 and TRBJ2-3; 7 bases fit TRBD2. Germline V gene sequence: CDR1 SGHTA, CDR2 FQGNSA. V shed 6 bases and J 0 bases; nucleotides not matched to a gene: 3. The CDR3 loop spans 14 amino acids. The DNA of the CDR3 is TGTGCCAGCAGACGGGACTACAGCACAGATACGCAGTATTTT. This sequence encodes CASRRDYSTDTQYF.

This clonotype was seen many times. The CDR3 DNA reads TGCGCCAGCAGCCCACCGGGACAGGGTTCCTACGAGCAGTACTTC. It codes for CASSPPGQGSYEQYF. The chain uses TRBV4-1 and TRBJ2-7; 9 bases agree with TRBD1. Germline V gene data show CDR1 as MGHRA and CDR2 as YSYEKL. The J segment lost 1 base and the V segment lost 4 bases, leaving 5 bases of the junction unmatched. The CDR3 spans 15 residues.

Many counts were recorded for this clonotype. The chain uses TRBV4-3 and TRBJ1-1; weak D call: TRBD1 (5 bases). Trimming left V 0 bases short and J 5 bases short, with 10 bases between. Germline loops: CDR1 LGHNA, CDR2 YSLEER. The CDR3 runs to 14 residues. The CDR3 protein is CASSQDLRGTEAFF. CDR3 bases: TGCGCCAGCAGCCAAGATTTGAGGGGTACTGAAGCTTTCTTT.

This chain links TRBV4-3 with TRBJ1-5, with a weak D call TRBD1 (6 bases). Germline V lookup: CDR1 LGHNA, CDR2 YSLEER. Trimming left V 8 bases short and J 7 bases short, with 15 bases between. The CDR3 is 13 amino acids. The CDR3: CASCPNRAQPQHF. CDR3 nucleotides: TGCGCCAGCTGCCCGAACAGGGCCCAGCCCCAGCATTTT.

CDR3 loop: CASSFSQGNQPQHF. CDR3 DNA: TGTGCCAGCAGTTTTTCACAGGGTAATCAGCCCCAGCATTTT. The chain carries TRBV28 and TRBJ1-5; D perhaps matches TRBD1 (6 bases). Germline V lookup: CDR1 MDHEN, CDR2 SYDVKM. The CDR3 is 14 amino acids. Trimming took off 3 bases at V and 4 bases at J, with 10 bases between the two ends.

About this clonotype itself: A much larger clonotype is one base distant, so this may be a read error. This chain links TRBV2 with TRBJ2-5; 9 nucleotides align to TRBD2. Germline V lookup: CDR1 SNHLY, CDR2 FYNNEI. With V trimmed by 8 bases and J by 2 bases, 9 bases remained unmatched. The CDR3 is 15 residues long. This CDR3 is CASGTDSGRQETQYF. As DNA, the CDR3 is TGTGCCAGCGGGACCGATAGCGGGAGACAAGAGACCCAGTACTTC. Filled out from reference TRBV2 and TRBJ2-5, the complete variable domain reads EPEVTQTPSHQVTQMGQEVILRCVPISNHLYFYWYRQILGQKVEFLVSFYNNEISEKSEIFDDQFSVERPDGSNFTLKIRSTKLEDSAMYFCASGTDSGRQETQYFGPGTRLLVL.

This clonotype was detected ten times or more. The chain links TRBV6-5 to TRBJ2-3; TRBD2 aligns across 10 bases. The CDR3 is 17 amino acids. From germline, CDR1 is MNHEY and CDR2 SVGAGI. The V and J ends lost 6 bases and 0 bases, in that order; junction bases with no gene match: 9. The CDR3 loop is CASRRSGRYESTDTQYF. The CDR3 DNA reads as TGTGCCAGCAGGCGTAGCGGGAGGTACGAGAGCACAGATACGCAGTATTTT.

This clonotype has a count of ten or more. The gene calls are TRBV7-2 and TRBJ2-1; D tentatively fits TRBD1 or TRBD2 (5 bases each). The germline V gene encodes CDR1 SGHTA and CDR2 FQGNSA. The CDR3 totals 13 residues. The germline V and J ends were trimmed by 2 bases and 9 bases, with 11 bases remaining between them. The CDR3 reads CASSLLGVGEQFF. In DNA form, the CDR3 reads TGTGCCAGCAGCTTACTGGGGGTAGGTGAGCAGTTCTTC.

Concerning this clonotype itself: A far larger clone lies a single base away; this is likely a read error. The chain links TRBV29-1 to TRBJ1-6; D gene uncertain. The last part of the DNA fits TRBJ1-1 better; the J call may be wrong. This CDR3 contains 13 residues. The germline V gene has CDR1 SQVTM and CDR2 ANQGSEA. The CDR3 nucleotides read TGCAGCGTTGAAAGTGAGGGTCCCCATGAAGCTTTCTTT. Protein product: CSVESEGPHEAFF.

This clonotype was counted many times. The rearrangement joins TRBV7-3 to TRBJ2-3, with D possibly TRBD2 on 6 matching bases. CDR1 is SGHTA and CDR2 is FQGTGA in the germline V gene. This CDR3 is 16 amino acids long. V lost 2 bases and J lost 0, with 12 bases in between. The CDR3 region is CASSLDGSASTDTQYF. The CDR3 nucleotides read TGTGCCAGCAGCTTAGACGGGAGTGCTAGCACAGATACGCAGTATTTT.

This clonotype was seen more than once but under ten times. A much larger clone is a single base away; this may be a read error. The gene calls are TRBV12-3 or TRBV12-4 and TRBJ2-4; D possibly corresponds to TRBD1 (5 bases). Trimming removed 4 bases from V and 0 bases from J, with 19 bases in between. This CDR3 region has 18 residues. The CDR3 loop reads CASSSSSAGILAKNIQYF. CDR3 sequence (DNA): TGTGCCAGCAGTTCTTCTTCGGCAGGGATCTTAGCCAAAAACATTCAGTACTTC.

This clonotype appeared many times. The chain uses TRBV12-3 or TRBV12-4 and TRBJ1-5; D is undetermined. The CDR3 extends over 13 amino acids. Between the trimmed V and J ends, which lost 6 bases and 2 bases, there was a span of 8 bases. CDR3 coding DNA: TGTGCCAGCAGCTATCAGGGCAATCAGCCCCAGCATTTT. Protein sequence: CASSYQGNQPQHF.

As regards this clonotype: A read error is the likely source, as a far larger clone sits one nucleotide away. The J gene is TRBJ2-7, the V gene TRBV6-2 or TRBV6-3; tentative D call: TRBD2 (5 bases). CDR1 is MNHEY, CDR2 SVGEGT, per germline. V gave up 6 bases and J gave up 7 bases, with 13 bases separating them. CDR3 size: 12 residues. Here the CDR3 DNA reads TGTGCCAGCAGCCTCACTAGGAATGAGCAGTACTTC. It yields the protein CASSLTRNEQYF.

This clonotype was seen repeatedly, ten times or more. This chain uses TRBV27 with TRBJ2-1; 8 bases are a match to TRBD2. This CDR3 has 16 amino acids. Germline V gives CDR1 MNHEY, CDR2 SMNVEV (reference sequence). Germline trimming cut 6 bases from V and 7 bases from J; bases unmatched to any gene: 14. The CDR3 reads CASRPSPAGVLNEQFF. The CDR3 DNA follows: TGTGCCAGCAGACCCTCCCCAGCGGGAGTTTTGAATGAGCAGTTCTTC.